This T cell receptor (beta chain) emerged from a study of T cells in Graves' hyperthyroidism and ophthalmopathy. This clonotype appeared a single time. Its antigen is currently unknown. Any patient presenting with uncontrolled infection, other autoimmune disease, pregnancy or lactation was left out. The diagnostic basis comprised clinical symptoms, serum thyroxine and TRAb, thyroid ultrasound and orbital computed tomography. Germline V gene sequence: CDR1 SGHAT, CDR2 FQNNGV. The germline V and J ends were trimmed by 1 base and 4 bases, with 10 bases remaining between them. The CDR3 totals 14 residues. Study-level points and caveats: Separation of ophthalmopathy from stable hyperthyroidism was achieved by a 13 V-J model. Appearing also in blood were most of the thyroid clonotypes expanded above 0.001.

RNA transcripts gave rise to amplified TCR beta CDR3 regions. Carried out on the TCR CDR3, a first-round RT-PCR used the HTBI primer set. TCRdb reprocessed the multiplex PCR reads via MiXCR and lists one record per CDR3 protein. The sample shows 480,000 or so distinct CDR3 sequences, 40% to 50% of them seen only once. The receptor was isolated from an adult woman with Graves' disease, either hyperthyroidism or ophthalmopathy (not recorded which). Material for sequencing was peripheral blood or thyroid tissue (not recorded which). The chain is built from TRBV11-2 and TRBJ2-5; possible D gene TRBD1, 5 bases. Here the CDR3 DNA reads TGTGCCAGCAGCTTAGTTGGCAGGGTAGAGACCCAGTACTTC. Translated: CASSLVGRVETQYF.